The sequence of this T cell receptor (beta chain) was determined in a study of glioma-infiltrating T cells after dendritic cell vaccination. Study at large: Monocyte-derived dendritic cells, cultured seven days with IL-4 and GM-CSF, were pulsed with autologous tumor lysate. Patients received three intradermal dendritic cell vaccine injections at biweekly intervals. General study findings and limits: Higher TCR clonality did not directly relate to longer survival.

Time point denoted: after dendritic cell vaccination, including at tumor progression/relapse. In this sample, this clone turned up a few times. The target antigen is unknown. Input was 2 ug genomic DNA, or all available if less. Sequencing used immunoSEQ multiplex PCR; TCRdb keeps in-frame clones, though not all of them. The profile covers fewer than 90,000 clones, with roughly four fifths appearing a single time and around 6.5% taken by the ten largest. The clonotype originates from a human donor with glioblastoma. Sample: blood, taken after dendritic cell vaccination.

The DNA for the CDR3 is TGCGCCAGTTCTACAGGGTTTGGTGAAGGCTACACCTTC. It codes for CASSTGFGEGYTF. J is TRBJ1-2 and V is TRBV5-1; a possible D gene is TRBD1 (6 bases). V lost 8 bases and J 8 bases, leaving 19 bases between the germline ends. Germline CDR1 and CDR2: SGHRS and YFSETQ. The CDR3 extends over 13 amino acids.